The sample holds many counts of the clone carrying this T cell receptor beta chain. Its cognate antigen is unknown. CDR3 length: 15 residues. Germline assignment: CDR1 DFQATT and CDR2 SNEGSKA (reference sequence). V was cut by 5 bases and J by 1 base, with 17 bases left in between. The data are from a study of neurological immune-mediated disorders. A 10-nucleotide random UMI tagged transcripts in template-switch 5'RACE cDNA synthesis. TCRdb analysed the 5' RACE reads with MiXCR anew, one entry per CDR3 protein. This table has approximately 87,000 distinct CDR3 sequences, roughly an eighth appearing once. General study results and limits: Healthy controls had more TCR clonal expansion than multiple sclerosis, which showed the least, whereas HTLV-1-associated myelopathy showed the most.

Sequencing input: PBMCs. The chain recombines TRBV20-1 with TRBJ1-2; tentatively, D is TRBD1 (5 bases). This TCR derives from a woman in her forties or fifties in good health. CDR3 residues: CSAANDRGHNYGYTF. The CDR3 DNA follows: TGCAGTGCTGCGAACGACAGAGGGCATAACTATGGCTACACCTTC.